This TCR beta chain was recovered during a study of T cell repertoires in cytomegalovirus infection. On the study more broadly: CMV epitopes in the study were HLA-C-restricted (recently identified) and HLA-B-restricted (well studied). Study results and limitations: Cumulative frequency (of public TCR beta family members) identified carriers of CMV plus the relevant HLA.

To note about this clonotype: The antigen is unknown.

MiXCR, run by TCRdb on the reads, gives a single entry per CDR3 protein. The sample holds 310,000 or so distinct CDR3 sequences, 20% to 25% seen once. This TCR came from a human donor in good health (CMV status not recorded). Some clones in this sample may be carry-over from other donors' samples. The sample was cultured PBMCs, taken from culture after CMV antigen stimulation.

The CDR3 DNA sequence: TGTGCCAGCAGCACATGGACTAGCGGGAACCCAGATACGCAGTATTTT. It translates to CASSTWTSGNPDTQYF. The J gene is TRBJ2-3, the V gene TRBV11-2; 12 bases are shared with TRBD2. The CDR3 sequence is 16 residues long. Per germline, CDR1 SGHAT and CDR2 FQNNGV. J gave up 4 bases and V 5 bases, and 7 bases lay outside the gene matches. The full variable domain, its missing parts supplied by reference TRBV11-2 and TRBJ2-3, is EAGVAQSPRYKIIEKRQSVAFWCNPISGHATLYWYQQILGQGPKLLIQFQNNGVVDDSQLPKDRFSAERLKGVDSTLKIQPAKLEDSAVYLCASSTWTSGNPDTQYFGPGTRLTVL.